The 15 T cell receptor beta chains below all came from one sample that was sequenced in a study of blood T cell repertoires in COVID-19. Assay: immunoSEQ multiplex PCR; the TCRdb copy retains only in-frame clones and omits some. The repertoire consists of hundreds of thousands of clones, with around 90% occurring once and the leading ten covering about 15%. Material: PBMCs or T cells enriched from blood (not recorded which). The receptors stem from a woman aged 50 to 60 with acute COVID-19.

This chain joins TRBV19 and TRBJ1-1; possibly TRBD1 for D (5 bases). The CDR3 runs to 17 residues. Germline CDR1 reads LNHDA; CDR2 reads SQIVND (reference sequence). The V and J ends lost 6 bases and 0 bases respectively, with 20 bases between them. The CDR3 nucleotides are TGTGCCAGTAGAAGCCGCCAGGGAAGCCCAATGAACACTGAAGCTTTCTTT. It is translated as CASRSRQGSPMNTEAFF.

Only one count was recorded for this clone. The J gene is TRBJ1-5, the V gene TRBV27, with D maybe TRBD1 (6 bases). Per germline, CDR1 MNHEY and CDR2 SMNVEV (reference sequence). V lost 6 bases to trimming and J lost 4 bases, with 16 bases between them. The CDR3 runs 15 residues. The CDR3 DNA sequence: TGTGCCAGCAGACAGGAGGGGGGGCGTAATCAGCCCCAGCATTTT. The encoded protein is CASRQEGGRNQPQHF.

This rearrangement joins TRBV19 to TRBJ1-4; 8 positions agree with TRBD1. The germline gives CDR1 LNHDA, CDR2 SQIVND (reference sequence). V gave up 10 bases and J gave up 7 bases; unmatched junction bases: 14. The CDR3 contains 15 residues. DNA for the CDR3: TGTGCCACCACCTCCGTGGGACAGGCGATTGAAAAACTGTTTTTT. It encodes CATTSVGQAIEKLFF.

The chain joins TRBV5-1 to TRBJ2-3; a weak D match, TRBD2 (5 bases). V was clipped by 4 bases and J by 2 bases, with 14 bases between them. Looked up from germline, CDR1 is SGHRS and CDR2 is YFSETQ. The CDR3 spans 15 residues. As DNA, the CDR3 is TGCGCCAGCAGCCCGGACTTAAGACTCACAGATACGCAGTATTTT. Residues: CASSPDLRLTDTQYF.

This CDR3 is CASKTQGSTNEKLFF. The DNA of the CDR3 is TGTGCCAGTAAAACCCAGGGGTCGACTAATGAAAAACTGTTTTTT. This chain links TRBV19 with TRBJ1-4, with D maybe TRBD1 (6 bases). Trimming cost V 7 bases and J 2 bases, with 14 bases left between them. Germline CDR1 and CDR2: LNHDA and SQIVND (reference sequence). The CDR3 sequence is 15 residues long.

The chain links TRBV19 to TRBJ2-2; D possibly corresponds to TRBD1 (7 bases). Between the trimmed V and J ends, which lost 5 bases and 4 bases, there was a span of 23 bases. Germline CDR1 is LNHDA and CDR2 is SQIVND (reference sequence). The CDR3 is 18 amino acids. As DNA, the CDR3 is TGTGCCAGTAGTTTTGGTTCGGGGGACAGTTGGGGCACCGGGGAGCTGTTTTTT. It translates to CASSFGSGDSWGTGELFF.

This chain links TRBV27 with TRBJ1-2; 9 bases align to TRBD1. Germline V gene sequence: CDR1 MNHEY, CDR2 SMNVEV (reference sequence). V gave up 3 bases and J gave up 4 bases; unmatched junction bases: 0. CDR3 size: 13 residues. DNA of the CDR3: TGTGCCAGCAGTTTGGACAGGGGCTATGGCTACACCTTC. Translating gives CASSLDRGYGYTF.

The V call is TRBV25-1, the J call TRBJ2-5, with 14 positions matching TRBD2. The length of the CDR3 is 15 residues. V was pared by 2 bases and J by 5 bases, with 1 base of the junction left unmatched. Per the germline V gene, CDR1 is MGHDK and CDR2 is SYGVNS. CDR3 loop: CASSERLAGGETQYF. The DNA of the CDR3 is TGTGCCAGCAGTGAAAGACTAGCGGGGGGGGAGACCCAGTACTTC. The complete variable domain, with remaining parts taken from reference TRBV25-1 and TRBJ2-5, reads EADIYQTPRYLVIGTGKKITLECSQTMGHDKMYWYQQDPGMELHLIHYSYGVNSTEKGDLSSESTVSRIRTEHFPLTLESARPSHTSQYLCASSERLAGGETQYFGPGTRLLVL.

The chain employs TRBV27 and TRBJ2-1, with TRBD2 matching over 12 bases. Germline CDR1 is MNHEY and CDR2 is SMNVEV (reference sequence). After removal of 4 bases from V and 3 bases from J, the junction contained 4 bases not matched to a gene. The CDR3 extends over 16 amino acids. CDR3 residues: CASSYRLAGVYNEQFF. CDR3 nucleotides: TGTGCCAGCAGTTACCGACTAGCGGGAGTCTACAATGAGCAGTTCTTC.

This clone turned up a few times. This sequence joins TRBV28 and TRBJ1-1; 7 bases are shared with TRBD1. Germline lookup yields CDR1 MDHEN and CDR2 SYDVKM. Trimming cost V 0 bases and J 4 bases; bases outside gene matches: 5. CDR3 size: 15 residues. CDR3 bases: TGTGCCAGCAGTTTATGGGACAGGAAGATCACTGAAGCTTTCTTT. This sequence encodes CASSLWDRKITEAFF. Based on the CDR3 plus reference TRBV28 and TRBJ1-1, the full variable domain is DVKVTQSSRYLVKRTGEKVFLECVQDMDHENMFWYRQDPGLGLRLIYFSYDVKMKEKGDIPEGYSVSREKKERFSLILESASTNQTSMYLCASSLWDRKITEAFFGQGTRLTVV.

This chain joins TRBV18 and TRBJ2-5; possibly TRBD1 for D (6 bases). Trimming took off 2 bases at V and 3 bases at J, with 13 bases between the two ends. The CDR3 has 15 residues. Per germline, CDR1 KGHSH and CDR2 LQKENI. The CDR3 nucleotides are TGTGCCAGCTCACCAAACCTGGCAGGGGAAGAGACCCAGTACTTC. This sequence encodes CASSPNLAGEETQYF. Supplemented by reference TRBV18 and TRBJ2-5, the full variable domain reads NAGVMQNPRHLVRRRGQEARLRCSPMKGHSHVYWYRQLPEEGLKFMVYLQKENIIDESGMPKERFSAEFPKEGPSILRIQQVVRGDSAAYFCASSPNLAGEETQYFGPGTRLLVL.

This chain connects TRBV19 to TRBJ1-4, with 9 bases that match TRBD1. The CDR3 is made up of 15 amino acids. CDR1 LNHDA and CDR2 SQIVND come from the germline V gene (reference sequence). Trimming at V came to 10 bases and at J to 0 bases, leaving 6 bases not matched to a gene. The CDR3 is CATKTGGSTNEKLFF. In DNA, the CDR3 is TGTGCCACGAAGACAGGGGGTTCAACTAATGAAAAACTGTTTTTT.

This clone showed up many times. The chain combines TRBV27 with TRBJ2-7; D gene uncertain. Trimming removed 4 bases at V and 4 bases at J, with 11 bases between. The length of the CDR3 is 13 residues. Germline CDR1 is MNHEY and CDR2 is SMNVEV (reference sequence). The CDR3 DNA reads TGTGCCAGCAGTTCCTTGACACAATACGAGCAGTACTTC. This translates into CASSSLTQYEQYF.

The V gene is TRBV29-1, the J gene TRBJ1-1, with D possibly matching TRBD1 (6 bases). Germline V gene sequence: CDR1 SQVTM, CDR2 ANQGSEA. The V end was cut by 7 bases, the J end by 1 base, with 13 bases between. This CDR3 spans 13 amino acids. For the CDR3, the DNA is TGCAGCGCCGTAGGGGGTTGGAACACTGAAGCTTTCTTT. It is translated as CSAVGGWNTEAFF.

The CDR3 spells CASSLGSQGAPYNEQFF. The CDR3 DNA is TGTGCCAGCAGCTTAGGTTCCCAGGGGGCCCCCTACAATGAGCAGTTCTTC. This chain connects TRBV11-3 to TRBJ2-1; the match to TRBD1 covers 8 bases. The germline gives CDR1 SGHNT, CDR2 YENEEA. Trimming removed 1 base from V and 2 bases from J; junction bases left unmatched: 7. The CDR3 is made up of 17 amino acids.